This is a list of T cell receptor beta chains from one sample in a study of post-analysis software for immune sequencing data. Via MiXCR, TCRdb re-called the PCR reads, giving one row per CDR3 protein. The sample records around 200,000 distinct CDR3 sequences, over 25% being singletons. The sample comprised blood. Source of these receptors: a girl under 18 with multiple sclerosis. Both conserved end residues are part of each CDR3. D genes are given only for firm matches. Size tells how often a clone was seen (once, few, many) or the class of an expanded clone, and some rows leave it out.

D	V	J	size	DNA	CDR3
NA	TRBV5-1	TRBJ1-1	NA	TGCGCCAGCAGCTTGGGTATCCAAAACACTGAAGCCTTCTTT	CASSLGIQNTEAFF
TRBD1	TRBV29-1	TRBJ2-3	few	TGCAGCGTTGAACGGGACAGGGGGCCCACAGATACGCAGTATTTT	CSVERDRGPTDTQYF
NA	TRBV20-1	TRBJ2-5	many	TGCAGTGCTAGAGATGGAGGGTCGGGGGAGACCCAGTACTTC	CSARDGGSGETQYF
NA	TRBV7-3	TRBJ1-1	NA	TGTGCCAGCAGTGGGGCCACGAACACTGAAGCTTTCTTT	CASSGATNTEAFF
TRBD2	TRBV5-1	TRBJ2-2	once	TGCGCCAGCAGCTTGCCCCTAGCGGGGTGGAACACCGGGGAGCTGTTTTTT	CASSLPLAGWNTGELFF
NA	TRBV5-1	TRBJ2-3	NA	TGCGCCAGCAGCTCCCTTAGGGTCCCTAGCACAGATACGCAGTATTTT	CASSSLRVPSTDTQYF
NA	TRBV25-1	TRBJ1-2	NA	TGTGCCAGCAGGGGTTCAGGGAATGGGGGCTACACCTTC	CASRGSGNGGYTF
NA	TRBV7-2	TRBJ2-5	many	TGTGCCAGCAGCTTTTTCCAGGGCCAAGAGACCCAGTACTTC	CASSFFQGQETQYF
NA	TRBV15	TRBJ2-2	few	TGTGCCACCAGCAAAGCCCCGGGGCAAAACACCGGGGAGCTGTTTTTT	CATSKAPGQNTGELFF
NA	TRBV4-2	TRBJ2-7	NA	TGTGCCAGCAGCCAGAAGGGGGGGGAGCAGTACTTC	CASSQKGGEQYF
NA	TRBV20-1	TRBJ1-2	many	TGCAGTGCTAGTGCCTCGGTTTCCTATGGCTACACCTTC	CSASASVSYGYTF
NA	TRBV29-1	TRBJ1-2	few	TGCAGCGTTGAAGATGAAGGACAAGAATATGGCTACACCTTC	CSVEDEGQEYGYTF
NA	TRBV7-9	TRBJ2-7	many	TGTGCCAGCAGCAGGGACACTTTCACCTCCTACGAGCAGTACTTC	CASSRDTFTSYEQYF
TRBD2	TRBV6-2/TRBV6-3	TRBJ2-1	many	TGTGCCACGGGGGGACTTATCTCCGGGGATGAGCAGTTCTTC	CATGGLISGDEQFF
TRBD2	TRBV6-5	TRBJ2-3	many	TGTGCCAGCAGTTACTGGCGGGAGGGCCCGGATACGCAGTATTTT	CASSYWREGPDTQYF
NA	TRBV29-1	TRBJ2-7	few	TGCAGCGTTGCGTACCACCCACATAGGAACAATGAGCAGTACTTC	CSVAYHPHRNNEQYF
NA	TRBV7-2	TRBJ2-3	many	TGTGCCAGCAGCGCTACGATAACCACTTTTGATACGCAGTATTTT	CASSATITTFDTQYF
TRBD2	TRBV7-9	TRBJ2-3	NA	TGTGCCAGCAGCTTAGCAGCGGGAGGCATTACAGATACGCAGTATTTT	CASSLAAGGITDTQYF
NA	TRBV5-1	TRBJ1-5	NA	TGCGCCAGCAGGGGTGGGGTGGCGGGCAATCAGCCCCAGCATTTT	CASRGGVAGNQPQHF
NA	TRBV6-5	TRBJ1-4	few	TGTGCCAGCAGTGAGACATGGGGGAATGAAAAACTGTTTTTT	CASSETWGNEKLFF
TRBD1	TRBV7-9	TRBJ2-2	NA	TGTGCCAGCAGACAGGGGTCGAACACCGGGGAGCTGTTTTTT	CASRQGSNTGELFF